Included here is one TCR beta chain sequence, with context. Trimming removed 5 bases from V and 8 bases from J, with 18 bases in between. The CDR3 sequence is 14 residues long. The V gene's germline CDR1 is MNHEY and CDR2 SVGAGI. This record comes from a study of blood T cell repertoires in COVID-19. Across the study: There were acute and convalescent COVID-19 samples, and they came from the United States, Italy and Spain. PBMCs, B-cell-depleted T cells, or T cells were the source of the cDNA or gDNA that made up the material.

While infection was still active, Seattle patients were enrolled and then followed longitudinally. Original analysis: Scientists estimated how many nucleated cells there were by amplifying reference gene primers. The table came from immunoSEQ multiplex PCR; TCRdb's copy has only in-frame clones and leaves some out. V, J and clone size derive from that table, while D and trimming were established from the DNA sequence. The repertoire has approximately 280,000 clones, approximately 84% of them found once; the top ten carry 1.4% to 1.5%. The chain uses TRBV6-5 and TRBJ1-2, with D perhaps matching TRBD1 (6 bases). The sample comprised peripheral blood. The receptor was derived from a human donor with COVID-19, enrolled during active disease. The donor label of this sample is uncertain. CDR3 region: CASSPYPDSSGYTF. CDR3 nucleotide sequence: TGTGCCAGCAGTCCCTACCCGGACAGTTCCGGCTACACCTTC.